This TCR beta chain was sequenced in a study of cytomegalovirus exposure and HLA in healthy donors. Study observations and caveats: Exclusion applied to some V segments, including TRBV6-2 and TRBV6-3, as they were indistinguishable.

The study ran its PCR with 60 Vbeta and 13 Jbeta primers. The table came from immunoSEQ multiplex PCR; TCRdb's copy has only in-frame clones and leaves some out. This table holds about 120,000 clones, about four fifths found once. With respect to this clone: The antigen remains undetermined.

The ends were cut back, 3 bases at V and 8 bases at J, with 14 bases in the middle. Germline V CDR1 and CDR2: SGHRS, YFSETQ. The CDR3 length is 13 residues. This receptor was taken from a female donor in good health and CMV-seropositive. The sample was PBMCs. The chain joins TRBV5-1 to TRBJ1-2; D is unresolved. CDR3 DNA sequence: TGCGCCAGCAGCTCTACGACGTCGGGAGGCTACACCTTC. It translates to CASSSTTSGGYTF.